Sequencing of this T cell receptor (beta chain) was carried out in a study of blood T cell repertoires in COVID-19. Study-level information: Samples of COVID-19 (acute and convalescent) were obtained from the United States, Italy and Spain. T cells, B-cell-depleted T cells, or PBMCs provided the cDNA or gDNA that served as material.

The CDR3 consists of 15 residues. The germline gives CDR1 SGHRS, CDR2 YFSETQ. V shed 1 base, J shed 1 base, and the junction held 4 bases outside the gene matches. Source study methods: Amplifying reference gene primers gave estimates of nucleated cell counts. The repertoire was sequenced with immunoSEQ multiplex PCR; TCRdb's copy has only in-frame clones and lacks some. The V and J calls and clone size are taken from that table; D and trimming were inferred from the DNA. The top ten clones hold about 2.9% of a sample with approximately 350,000 clones, more than 80% of them seen once. Seattle cases were enrolled at active infection and followed longitudinally.

The rearrangement joins TRBV5-1 to TRBJ2-5; 7 bases are shared with TRBD2. Sequenced sample: peripheral blood. The TCR originated in a woman under 40 with COVID-19, enrolled during active disease. The CDR3 DNA reads as TGCGCCAGCAGCTTGAGGGGAGGGGCCCAAGAGACCCAGTACTTC. Translating gives CASSLRGGAQETQYF.